This T cell receptor beta chain emerged from a study of cytotoxic CD8 clonotypes in ibrutinib-treated CLL. Findings of the study overall: Private clonotypes, not public ones, expanded at ibrutinib response. Sampling of sustained-remission and progressing patients occurred at differing times.

Concerning this clone itself: Its antigen is still unknown.

Assay used: immunoSEQ multiplex PCR; TCRdb lists only in-frame clones, some missing. The sample holds 250,000 to 350,000 clones, roughly three quarters seen once. CDR1 SEHNR and CDR2 FQNEAQ come from the germline V gene (reference sequence). The ends were cut back, 1 base at V and 7 bases at J, with 16 bases in the middle. CDR3 size: 15 residues. This specimen consisted of PBMCs, obtained at disease progression, from a patient treated with ibrutinib. The chain joins TRBV7-9 to TRBJ1-2; D is undetermined. The sequence came from a human donor with chronic lymphocytic leukemia. The CDR3 DNA sequence: TGTGCCAGCAGCTTAGGCGCCGCGAGAATACTTGGCTACACCTTC. As protein: CASSLGAARILGYTF.